Presented here are 18 T cell receptor beta chains from one specimen sequenced in a study of blood T cell repertoires in COVID-19. The protocol was immunoSEQ multiplex PCR, while the TCRdb copy is restricted to in-frame clones and leaves out a portion. The sample includes 70,000 to 90,000 clones, 75% to 90% of them seen just once. Input material: peripheral blood. All receptors derive from a man in his 60s with acute or convalescent COVID-19.

The V and J genes are TRBV11-2 and TRBJ1-1; tentative D call: TRBD1 (5 bases). The CDR3 has 13 amino acids. V was cut by 1 base and J by 7 bases, with 10 bases left in between. CDR1 is SGHAT and CDR2 is FQNNGV in the germline V gene. CDR3 amino acids: CASSLALRGEAFF. The CDR3 DNA reads as TGTGCCAGCAGCTTAGCTCTAAGGGGTGAAGCTTTCTTT.

The V call is TRBV19, the J call TRBJ1-2; 9 bases align to TRBD1. The CDR3 runs to 15 residues. Germline V gives CDR1 LNHDA, CDR2 SQIVND (reference sequence). V dropped 8 bases and J dropped 4; count of bases not matched to a gene: 11. CDR3 loop: CASSGTGSTFYGYTF. CDR3 DNA sequence: TGTGCCAGTTCCGGGACAGGGTCGACCTTCTATGGCTACACCTTC.

This sequence joins TRBV30 and TRBJ2-7, with TRBD1 matching 9 bases. Unmatched junction bases numbered 6, after V lost 3 bases and J lost 6 bases. CDR3 length: 13 residues. CDR1 and CDR2 from the germline V gene are GTSNPN and SVGIG (reference sequence). The CDR3 nucleotides are TGTGCCTGGAGCGAACAGGGGGCCCGCGAGCAGTACTTC. Protein product: CAWSEQGAREQYF.

The chain recombines TRBV30 with TRBJ1-6; 8 bases line up with TRBD1. V shed 4 bases and J 1 base; nucleotides not matched to a gene: 9. Germline V gene lookup returns CDR1 GTSNPN and CDR2 SVGIG (reference sequence). This CDR3 has 17 residues. The CDR3 loop is CAWTIDRGVSYNSPLHF. The CDR3 DNA reads as TGTGCCTGGACAATTGACAGGGGTGTATCCTATAATTCACCCCTCCACTTT.

This clone was detected only a few times. The CDR3 sequence is CASSPDASGNEQFF. CDR3 in DNA: TGTGCCAGCAGCCCTGACGCCAGCGGCAATGAGCAGTTCTTC. The gene calls are TRBV7-3 and TRBJ2-1; tentatively, D is TRBD2 (5 bases). CDR1 is SGHTA, CDR2 FQGTGA, per germline. The CDR3 has 14 residues. V lost 5 bases and J lost 6, with 14 bases in between.

This clone has more than one count but fewer than ten. The CDR3 coding sequence is TGTGCCTGGAGTGTGAGCGGAGGAAACACCATATATTTT. It yields the protein CAWSVSGGNTIYF. The V and J genes are TRBV30 and TRBJ1-3; D ambiguous. The CDR3 consists of 13 residues. Germline values: CDR1 GTSNPN, CDR2 SVGIG (reference sequence). V lost 0 bases and J 4 bases, leaving 7 bases between the germline ends.

The rearrangement links TRBV6-5 to TRBJ1-1; D is unresolved. The germline V gene has CDR1 MNHEY and CDR2 SVGAGI. The CDR3 covers 15 residues. With 3 bases removed from V and 2 bases from J, the gap between germline ends came to 13 bases. The CDR3 region has the DNA TGTGCCAGCAGTTATGTGGCAGGTCCTAACACTGAAGCTTTCTTT. The encoded protein is CASSYVAGPNTEAFF.

The chain carries TRBV11-3 and TRBJ1-6; 7 positions agree with TRBD1. The germline V gene encodes CDR1 SGHNT and CDR2 YENEEA. The CDR3 is 15 amino acids. J gave up 6 bases and V 5 bases, and 7 bases lay outside the gene matches. CDR3 sequence reads: CASSATGTANSPLHF. As DNA, the CDR3 is TGTGCCAGCAGCGCGACCGGGACAGCTAATTCACCCCTCCACTTT. Drawing the rest from reference TRBV11-3 and TRBJ1-6, the complete variable domain is EAGVVQSPRYKIIEKKQPVAFWCNPISGHNTLYWYLQNLGQGPELLIRYENEEAVDDSQLPKDRFSAERLKGVDSTLKIQPAELGDSAVYLCASSATGTANSPLHFGNGTRLTVT.

The V and J genes are TRBV5-1 and TRBJ1-1; 7 positions match TRBD1. Losses at the gene ends were 5 bases for V and 1 base for J; bases not matched to a gene: 5. The CDR3 is made up of 14 amino acids. CDR1 is SGHRS, CDR2 YFSETQ, per germline. The CDR3 DNA follows: TGCGCCAGCAGTGTGGAGGGGGCGAACACTGAAGCTTTCTTT. It is translated as CASSVEGANTEAFF.

The rearrangement uses TRBV5-4 and TRBJ1-2; D ambiguous. Germline CDR1 reads SGHNT; CDR2 reads YYREEE (reference sequence). The ends were cut back, 0 bases at V and 7 bases at J, with 13 bases in the middle. The length of the CDR3 is 14 residues. CDR3 in amino acids: CASSLVRGLGGYTF. CDR3 coding DNA: TGTGCCAGCAGCTTGGTGCGGGGTCTAGGTGGCTACACCTTC.

A few counts support this clone. V is TRBV27 and J is TRBJ1-5; D may be TRBD1 (5 bases). This CDR3 comprises 12 residues. Germline CDR1 MNHEY, CDR2 SMNVEV (reference sequence). The germline V and J ends were trimmed by 2 bases and 15 bases, with 14 bases remaining between them. The DNA for the CDR3 is TGTGCCAGCAGTTTAAGGGGTGTCCAATGGCATTTT. Translated, it gives CASSLRGVQWHF.

The chain joins TRBV6-2 or TRBV6-3 to TRBJ2-7, with 7 bases fitting TRBD1. Unmatched junction bases numbered 6, after V lost 5 bases and J lost 8 bases. Germline CDR1 and CDR2: MNHEY and SVGEGT. CDR3 length equals 12 residues. The CDR3: CASSDQGVKQYF. DNA for the CDR3: TGTGCCAGCAGTGATCAGGGGGTTAAGCAGTACTTC.

This chain uses TRBV2 with TRBJ1-1, with D possibly matching TRBD1 (5 bases). In germline, CDR1 is SNHLY, CDR2 FYNNEI. Trimming cost V 6 bases and J 6 bases, with 8 bases left between them. The CDR3 loop spans 11 amino acids. CDR3 residues: CASRTAAEAFF. The CDR3 DNA follows: TGTGCCAGCAGGACAGCAGCTGAAGCTTTCTTT.

This clone was recorded only once. V and J are TRBV6-5 and TRBJ2-3; possibly TRBD2 for D (7 bases). Per germline, CDR1 MNHEY and CDR2 SVGAGI. The germline V and J ends were trimmed by 2 bases and 2 bases, with 11 bases remaining between them. CDR3 size: 15 residues. DNA of the CDR3: TGTGCCAGCAGTTACGGGAGGGGGGACACAGATACGCAGTATTTT. Its translation: CASSYGRGDTDTQYF.

As DNA, the CDR3 is TGTGCCAGCAGAGACGGTGGGCACCCTAATGAAAAACTGTTTTTT. Its protein product is CASRDGGHPNEKLFF. This rearrangement joins TRBV6-5 to TRBJ1-4; no definite D call. The V end was cut by 6 bases, the J end by 3 bases, with 14 bases between. CDR1 is MNHEY and CDR2 is SVGAGI in the germline V gene. The CDR3 has 15 residues.

In this sample, this clone turned up once. The chain is built from TRBV7-2 and TRBJ1-4; weak D call: TRBD1 (6 bases). V was cut by 5 bases and J by 10 bases, with 20 bases left in between. Germline CDR1 and CDR2: SGHTA and FQGNSA. The CDR3 consists of 15 residues. The CDR3 nucleotides read TGTGCCAGCAGCCCAGTCGGAGGGGGGGTTCGAAAACTGTTTTTT. Protein product: CASSPVGGGVRKLFF.

The genes are TRBV14 and TRBJ2-1; 7 bases are shared with TRBD1. Germline CDR1 SGHDN, CDR2 FVKESK. V shed 8 bases and J 6 bases; nucleotides not matched to a gene: 10. CDR3 length equals 14 residues. The CDR3 DNA follows: TGTGCCAGCTCGGACAGGATCACGAGCAATGAGCAGTTCTTC. It is translated as CASSDRITSNEQFF.

The chain couples TRBV3-1 (or the pseudogene TRBV3-2) to TRBJ2-3; 9 nucleotides match TRBD2. The germline CDR1 and CDR2 sequences are LGHDT and YNNKEL (reference sequence). V shed 4 bases and J 0 bases; nucleotides not matched to a gene: 11. CDR3 length: 18 residues. CDR3 in DNA: TGTGCCAGCAGCCCCTTTCCGACTAGCGGATATAGCACAGATACGCAGTATTTT. Protein: CASSPFPTSGYSTDTQYF.